The clone carrying this T cell receptor (beta chain) was detected only a few times. Its antigen remains unknown. These data belong to a study of T cells after yellow fever vaccination. The CDR3 totals 15 residues. The ends were cut back, 5 bases at V and 2 bases at J, with 15 bases in the middle. Germline CDR1 reads SGHTA; CDR2 reads FQGNSA. TCRdb re-called the 5' RACE reads with MiXCR, one entry per CDR3 protein. Of 300,000 to 450,000 distinct CDR3 sequences listed, 7% to 10% are singletons. Study results and limitations: A small share of clonotypes appeared in both CD4 and CD8 compartments. Boosting was followed by the reappearance of most primary-vaccination clones (approximately 95% CD4, more than 70% CD8).

The sample was PBMCs, taken around 45 days after the first yellow fever vaccination. V is TRBV7-2 and J is TRBJ1-2, with D perhaps matching TRBD1 (6 bases). The sequence derives from a man younger than 35 who received the YFV17D yellow fever vaccine. CDR3 amino acids: CASSPIRGGNYGYTF. CDR3 coding DNA: TGTGCCAGCAGCCCTATCAGGGGAGGAAACTATGGCTACACCTTC. The full variable domain, in which reference TRBV7-2 and TRBJ1-2 provide the parts outside the CDR3, is GAGVSQSPSNKVTEKGKDVELRCDPISGHTALYWYRQSLGQGLEFLIYFQGNSAPDKSGLPSDRFSAERTGGSVSTLTIQRTQQEDSAVYLCASSPIRGGNYGYTFGSGTRLTVV.